This T cell receptor (beta chain) appears in the sequencing data of a study of early T cells in non-severe SARS-CoV-2 infection. Study-level background: Chains were unpaired, as sequencing was done on bulk RNA from unsorted whole blood.

This clonotype has a handful of counts. Its antigen remains unknown. The library protocol tagged individual cDNA molecules with unique molecular identifiers. Via MiXCR, TCRdb re-called the 5' RACE reads, giving one row per CDR3 protein. The table lists approximately 97,000 distinct CDR3 sequences, about 12% of them singletons. The CDR3 consists of 12 residues. CDR1 and CDR2 (germline): SQVTM, ANQGSEA. V was trimmed by 6 bases and J by 5 bases, leaving 14 bases between them. Broader study findings: In VDJdb matching, anti-spike CD8 responses were favored while private and CD4 specificities went missing.

Sequencing was done on a sample of whole blood. The rearrangement links TRBV29-1 to TRBJ2-7, with D possibly TRBD2 on 5 matching bases. This receptor was identified in an adult who was a healthcare worker with PCR-confirmed SARS-CoV-2 infection or an uninfected control (not recorded which). The CDR3 spells CSVISVVDEQYF. The CDR3 nucleotides are TGCAGCGTGATTAGCGTGGTGGACGAGCAGTACTTC.